The 3 T cell receptor beta chains below were found in one sample sequenced in a study of Tregs in tolerant kidney transplant recipients (dated by TCRdb to about 2019). Preparation of the library involved the immunoSEQ multiplex PCR assay. TCRdb took over this immuneACCESS table, retaining in-frame rearrangements with V and J assigned. Such tables are incomplete; in checked studies, under half of the missing clones stem from an unresolved V gene, and the remainder is unexplained. In this sample the table shows roughly 250,000 clones, about 80% of which occur a single time. Clones ranked in the top ten supply 0.55% to 0.65% of the sample. Specimen: CD4+ T cells from blood. Receptor source: a human donor in good health.

The chain has TRBV23-1 and TRBJ2-2; no firm D call. TRBV23-1 is an ORF, and what it does is uncertain. The CDR3 runs 20 residues. V lost 2 bases and J lost 2, with 24 bases in between. Written as DNA, the CDR3 is TGCGCCAGCAGTCAAACCTCCGGTTCCCGACGAGCACCAAACACCGGGGAGCTGTTTTTT. Translating gives CASSQTSGSRRAPNTGELFF.

The chain employs TRBV6-6 and TRBJ2-7; D not resolved. The CDR3 is 12 residues long. Trimming left V 0 bases short and J 5 bases short, with 5 bases between. Germline CDR1 reads MNHNY; CDR2 reads SVGAGI (reference sequence). The CDR3 loop reads CASSYSFNEQYF. In DNA form, the CDR3 reads TGTGCCAGCAGTTACTCGTTCAACGAGCAGTACTTC.

The V gene is TRBV2, the J gene TRBJ1-1, with 7 bases matching TRBD1. The junction had 0 bases not matched to a gene; V was cut back by 4 bases and J by 4 bases. CDR1 and CDR2 from the germline V gene are SNHLY and FYNNEI. The length of the CDR3 is 12 residues. The CDR3 region is CASSAGGTEAFF. CDR3 DNA sequence: TGTGCCAGCAGTGCAGGGGGCACTGAAGCTTTCTTT. The variable domain in full, completed from reference TRBV2 and TRBJ1-1, reads EPEVTQTPSHQVTQMGQEVILRCVPISNHLYFYWYRQILGQKVEFLVSFYNNEISEKSEIFDDQFSVERPDGSNFTLKIRSTKLEDSAMYFCASSAGGTEAFFGQGTRLTVV.